This T cell receptor (beta chain) was identified during a study of T cells in Graves' hyperthyroidism and ophthalmopathy. Study-wide background: Peripheral blood was secured at the point of initial diagnosis, before any treatment.

Germline CDR1 reads SQVTM; CDR2 reads ANQGSEA. This CDR3 is built from 8 residues. The germline V and J ends were trimmed by 6 bases and 9 bases, with 3 bases remaining between them. Diagnostic decisions used clinical symptoms, serum thyroxine and TRAb, thyroid ultrasound and orbital computed tomography. PBMCs were sourced from less than 13 ml fresh peripheral blood. It was RNA transcripts that yielded the amplified TCR beta CDR3 regions. In the first-round RT-PCR of the TCR CDR3, the HTBI primer set was used. Each CDR3 protein gets one entry after TCRdb re-called the multiplex PCR reads with MiXCR. The sample has some 440,000 distinct CDR3 sequences, 15% to 19% seen once; the top ten hold about 14%. This clonotype is a singleton in its sample.

Sequenced material: blood. The clonotype originates from a woman under 30 with Graves' hyperthyroidism. The chain is built from TRBV29-1 and TRBJ1-5; D gene uncertain. In DNA, the CDR3 is TGCAGCGTCCGGCCCCAGCATTTT. Translated, it gives CSVRPQHF.